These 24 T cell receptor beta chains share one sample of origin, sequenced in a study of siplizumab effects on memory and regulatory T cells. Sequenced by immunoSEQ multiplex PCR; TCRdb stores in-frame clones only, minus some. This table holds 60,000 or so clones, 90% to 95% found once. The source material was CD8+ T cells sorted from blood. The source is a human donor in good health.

CDR3 loop: CASSERSFYEQYF. The CDR3 nucleotides are TGTGCCAGCAGTGAGCGTAGCTTCTACGAGCAGTACTTC. The chain employs TRBV2 and TRBJ2-7, with D unclear. CDR1 is SNHLY, CDR2 FYNNEI, per germline. This CDR3 is 13 amino acids long. The V end lost 3 bases, the J end lost 3 bases, and 9 bases lay between the germline ends.

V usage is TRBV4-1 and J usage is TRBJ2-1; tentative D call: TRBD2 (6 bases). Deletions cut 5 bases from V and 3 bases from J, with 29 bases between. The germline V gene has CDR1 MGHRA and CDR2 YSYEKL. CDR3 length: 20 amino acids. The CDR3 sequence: CASSGRDGALEDYYYNEQFF. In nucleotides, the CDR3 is TGCGCCAGCAGCGGCCGGGACGGGGCTCTCGAGGACTATTACTACAATGAGCAGTTCTTC.

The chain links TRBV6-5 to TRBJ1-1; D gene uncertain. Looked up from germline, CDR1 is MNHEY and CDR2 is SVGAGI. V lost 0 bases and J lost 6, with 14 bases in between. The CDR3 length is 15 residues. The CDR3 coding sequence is TGTGCCAGCAGTTACTCGATGGAGGGTTGGGCTGAAGCTTTCTTT. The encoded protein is CASSYSMEGWAEAFF.

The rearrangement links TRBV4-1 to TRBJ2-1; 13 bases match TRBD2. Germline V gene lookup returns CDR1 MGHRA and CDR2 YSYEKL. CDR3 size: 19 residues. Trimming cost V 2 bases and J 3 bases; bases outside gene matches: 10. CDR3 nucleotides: TGCGCCAGCAGCCAAACGGGACTAGCGGGGCCCAAGAACTACAATGAGCAGTTCTTC. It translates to CASSQTGLAGPKNYNEQFF.

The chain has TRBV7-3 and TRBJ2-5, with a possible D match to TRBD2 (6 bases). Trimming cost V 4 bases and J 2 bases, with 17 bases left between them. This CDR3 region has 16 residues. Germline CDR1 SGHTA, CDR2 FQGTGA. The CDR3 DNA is TGTGCCAGCAGCTCTCCGGATAGCGGAGAACAAGAGACCCAGTACTTC. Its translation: CASSSPDSGEQETQYF.

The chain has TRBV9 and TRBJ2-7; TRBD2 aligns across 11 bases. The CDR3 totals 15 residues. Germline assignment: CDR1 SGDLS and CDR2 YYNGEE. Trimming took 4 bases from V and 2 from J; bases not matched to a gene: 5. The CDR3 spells CASSFSGRGAYEQYF. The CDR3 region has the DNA TGTGCCAGCAGCTTTAGCGGGAGGGGGGCCTACGAGCAGTACTTC.

The CDR3 nucleotides read TGCAGCGTGACAGGGGTGGGAGGAAACACCATATATTTT. This encodes CSVTGVGGNTIYF. The rearrangement links TRBV29-1 to TRBJ1-3; the match to TRBD1 covers 8 bases. The germline gives CDR1 SQVTM, CDR2 ANQGSEA. Trimming removed 6 bases from V and 4 bases from J; junction bases left unmatched: 5. This CDR3 region has 13 residues.

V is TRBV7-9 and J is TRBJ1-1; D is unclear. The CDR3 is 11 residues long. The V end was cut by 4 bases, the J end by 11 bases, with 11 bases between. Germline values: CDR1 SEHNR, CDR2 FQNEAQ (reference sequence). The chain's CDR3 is CASSSGVGAFF. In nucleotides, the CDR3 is TGTGCCAGCAGCTCTGGGGTGGGGGCTTTCTTT.

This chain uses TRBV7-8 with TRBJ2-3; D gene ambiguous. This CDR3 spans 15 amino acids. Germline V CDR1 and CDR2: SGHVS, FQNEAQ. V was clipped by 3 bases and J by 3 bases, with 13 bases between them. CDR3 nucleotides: TGTGCCAGCAGCTTCACGACGGGTGGAACAGATACGCAGTATTTT. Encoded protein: CASSFTTGGTDTQYF.

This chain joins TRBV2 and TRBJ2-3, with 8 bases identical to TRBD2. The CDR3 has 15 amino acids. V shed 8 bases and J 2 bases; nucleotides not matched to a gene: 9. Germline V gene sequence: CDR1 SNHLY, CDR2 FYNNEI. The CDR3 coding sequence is TGTGCCAGCGATTGGACGGGAGGGATCACAGATACGCAGTATTTT. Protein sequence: CASDWTGGITDTQYF.

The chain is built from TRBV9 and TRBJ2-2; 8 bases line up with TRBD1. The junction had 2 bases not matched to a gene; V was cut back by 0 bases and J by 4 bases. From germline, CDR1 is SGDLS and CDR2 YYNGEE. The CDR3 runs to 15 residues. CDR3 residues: CASSVAQGGTGELFF. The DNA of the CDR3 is TGTGCCAGCAGCGTAGCACAGGGGGGCACCGGGGAGCTGTTTTTT.

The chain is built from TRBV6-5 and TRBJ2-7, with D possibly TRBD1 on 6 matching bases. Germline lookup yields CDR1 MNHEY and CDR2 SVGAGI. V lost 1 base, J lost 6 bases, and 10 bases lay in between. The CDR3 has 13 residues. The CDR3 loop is CASSYYGQTEQYF. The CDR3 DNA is TGTGCCAGCAGTTACTACGGACAGACCGAGCAGTACTTC.

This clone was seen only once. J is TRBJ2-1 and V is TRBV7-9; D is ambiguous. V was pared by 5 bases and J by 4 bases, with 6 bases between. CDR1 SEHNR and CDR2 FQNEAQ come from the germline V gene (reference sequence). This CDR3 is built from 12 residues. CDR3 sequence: CASSQDYNEQFF. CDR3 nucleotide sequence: TGTGCCAGCAGCCAGGATTACAATGAGCAGTTCTTC.

CDR3 protein: CASSQESYSYEQYF. The CDR3 DNA follows: TGCGCCAGCAGCCAAGAATCCTACTCCTACGAGCAGTACTTC. This chain joins TRBV4-1 and TRBJ2-7; D unresolved. Trimming stripped 0 bases from V and 0 bases from J, with 6 bases between. The germline CDR1 and CDR2 sequences are MGHRA and YSYEKL. This CDR3 is built from 14 residues.

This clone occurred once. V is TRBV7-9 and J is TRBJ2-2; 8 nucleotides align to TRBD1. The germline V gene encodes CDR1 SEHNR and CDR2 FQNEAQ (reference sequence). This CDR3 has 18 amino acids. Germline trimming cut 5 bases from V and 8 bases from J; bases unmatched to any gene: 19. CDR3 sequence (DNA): TGTGCCAGCAGCCGTCTCGCACCCGCGACAGGGGAAAAAGGGGAGCTGTTTTTT. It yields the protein CASSRLAPATGEKGELFF.

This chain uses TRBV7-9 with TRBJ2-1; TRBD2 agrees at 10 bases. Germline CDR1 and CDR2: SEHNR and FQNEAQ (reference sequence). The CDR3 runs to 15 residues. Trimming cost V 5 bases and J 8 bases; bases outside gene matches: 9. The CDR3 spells CASSNTSGDAHEQFF. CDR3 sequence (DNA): TGTGCCAGCAGCAACACTAGCGGGGACGCGCATGAGCAGTTCTTC. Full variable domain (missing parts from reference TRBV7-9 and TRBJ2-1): DTGVSQNPRHKITKRGQNVTFRCDPISEHNRLYWYRQTLGQGPEFLTYFQNEAQLEKSRLLSDRFSAERPKGSFSTLEIQRTEQGDSAMYLCASSNTSGDAHEQFFGPGTRLTVL.

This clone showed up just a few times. The CDR3 sequence is CSGDDRVTEAFF. DNA for the CDR3: TGCAGCGGTGATGACAGGGTAACTGAAGCTTTCTTT. The chain recombines TRBV29-1 with TRBJ1-1, with 7 bases that match TRBD1. Germline V gene lookup returns CDR1 SQVTM and CDR2 ANQGSEA. V lost 7 bases and J lost 5; bases outside the gene matches: 7. This CDR3 comprises 12 residues.

DNA for the CDR3: TGTGCCAGCAGCCTACGGACTAGCGGGCCTAATGAGCAGTTCTTC. Protein product: CASSLRTSGPNEQFF. The rearrangement links TRBV14 to TRBJ2-1; TRBD2 matches 11 bases. Germline V gene lookup returns CDR1 SGHDN and CDR2 FVKESK. The CDR3 extends over 15 amino acids. The junction had 6 bases not matched to a gene; V was cut back by 4 bases and J by 7 bases.

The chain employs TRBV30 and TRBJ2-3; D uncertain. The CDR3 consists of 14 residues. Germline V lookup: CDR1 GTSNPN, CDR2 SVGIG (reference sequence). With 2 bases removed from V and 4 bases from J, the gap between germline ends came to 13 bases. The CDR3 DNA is TGTGCCTGGAGTATAGCACCGGGCGCAGATACGCAGTATTTT. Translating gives CAWSIAPGADTQYF.

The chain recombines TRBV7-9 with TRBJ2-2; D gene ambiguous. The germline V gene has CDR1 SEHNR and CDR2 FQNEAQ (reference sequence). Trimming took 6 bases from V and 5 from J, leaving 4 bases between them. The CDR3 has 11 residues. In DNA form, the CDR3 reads TGTGCCAGCAGGAAGACCGGGGAGCTGTTTTTT. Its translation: CASRKTGELFF.

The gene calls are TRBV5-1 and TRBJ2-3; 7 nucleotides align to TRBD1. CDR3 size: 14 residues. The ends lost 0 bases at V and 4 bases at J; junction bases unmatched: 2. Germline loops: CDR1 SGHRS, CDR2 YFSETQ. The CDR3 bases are TGCGCCAGCAGCTTGGGACAGGGACCAGATACGCAGTATTTT. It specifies CASSLGQGPDTQYF.

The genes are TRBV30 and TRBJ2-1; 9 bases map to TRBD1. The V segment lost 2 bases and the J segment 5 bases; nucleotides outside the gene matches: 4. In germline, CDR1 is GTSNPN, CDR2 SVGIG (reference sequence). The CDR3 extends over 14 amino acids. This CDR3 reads CAWSQGQGNNEQFF. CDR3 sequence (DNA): TGTGCCTGGAGTCAGGGACAGGGAAACAATGAGCAGTTCTTC.

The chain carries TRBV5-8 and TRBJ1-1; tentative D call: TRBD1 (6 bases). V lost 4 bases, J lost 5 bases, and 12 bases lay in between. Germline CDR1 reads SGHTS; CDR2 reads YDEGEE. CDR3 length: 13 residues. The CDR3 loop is CASSPVGGTEAFF. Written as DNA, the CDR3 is TGTGCCAGCAGCCCGGTAGGGGGAACTGAAGCTTTCTTT.

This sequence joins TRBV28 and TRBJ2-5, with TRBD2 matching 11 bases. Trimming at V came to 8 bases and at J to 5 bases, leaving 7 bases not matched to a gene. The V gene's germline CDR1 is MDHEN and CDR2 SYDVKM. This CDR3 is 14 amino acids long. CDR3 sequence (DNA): TGTGCCAGCGAGGCTAGCGGGAGGTACGAGACCCAGTACTTC. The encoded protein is CASEASGRYETQYF.